The present T cell receptor (beta chain) was sequenced within a study of shared clonotypes between healthy human individuals. Study-level findings and limits: Generally, naive subsets came out with larger estimated richness than memory subsets.

A remark on this clone: As yet, its antigen is unknown.

The method was immunoSEQ multiplex PCR; TCRdb's version includes in-frame clones alone and lacks a portion of them. The sample includes over a million clones, about 76% of them seen just once. Germline values: CDR1 SGHVS, CDR2 FQNEAQ. Losses at the gene ends were 4 bases for V and 0 bases for J; bases not matched to a gene: 4. The CDR3 has 18 amino acids. The chain recombines TRBV7-8 with TRBJ2-1; 15 positions agree with TRBD2. Sequencing used memory CD4+ T cells sorted from blood. Noted subset: CD45RA-negative fraction. This TCR came from a man aged 18 to 30 in good health. The DNA for the CDR3 is TGTGCCAGCAGCTCAGGACTAGCGGGAGGGCACTCCTACAATGAGCAGTTCTTC. Protein sequence: CASSSGLAGGHSYNEQFF.